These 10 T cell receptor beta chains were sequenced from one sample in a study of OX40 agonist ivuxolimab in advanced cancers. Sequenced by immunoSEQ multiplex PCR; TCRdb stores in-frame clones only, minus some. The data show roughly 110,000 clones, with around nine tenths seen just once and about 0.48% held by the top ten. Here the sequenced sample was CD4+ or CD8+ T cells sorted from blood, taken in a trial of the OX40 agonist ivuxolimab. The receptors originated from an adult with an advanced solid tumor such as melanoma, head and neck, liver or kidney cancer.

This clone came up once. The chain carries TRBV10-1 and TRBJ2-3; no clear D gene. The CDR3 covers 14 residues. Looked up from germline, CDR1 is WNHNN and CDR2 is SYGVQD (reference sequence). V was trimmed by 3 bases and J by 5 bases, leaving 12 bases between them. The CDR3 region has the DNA TGCGCCAGCAGTGACGGAATGTCTGAAGATACGCAGTATTTT. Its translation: CASSDGMSEDTQYF.

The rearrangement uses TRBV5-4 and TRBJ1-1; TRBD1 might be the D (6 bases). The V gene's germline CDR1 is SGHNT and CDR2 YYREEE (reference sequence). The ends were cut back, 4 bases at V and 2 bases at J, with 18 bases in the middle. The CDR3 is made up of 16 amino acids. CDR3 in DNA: TGTGCCAGCAGCGAACCAGGGAGGGGGGAAAACACTGAAGCTTTCTTT. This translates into CASSEPGRGENTEAFF. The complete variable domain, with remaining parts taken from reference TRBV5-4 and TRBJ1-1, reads ETGVTQSPTHLIKTRGQQVTLRCSSQSGHNTVSWYQQALGQGPQFIFQYYREEENGRGNFPPRFSGLQFPNYSSELNVNALELDDSALYLCASSEPGRGENTEAFFGQGTRLTVV.

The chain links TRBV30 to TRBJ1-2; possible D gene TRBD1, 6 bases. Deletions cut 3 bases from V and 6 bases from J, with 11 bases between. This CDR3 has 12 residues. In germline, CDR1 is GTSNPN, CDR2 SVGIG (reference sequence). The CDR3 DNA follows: TGTGCCTGGAGCCTGACAGGAAATGGCTACACCTTC. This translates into CAWSLTGNGYTF.

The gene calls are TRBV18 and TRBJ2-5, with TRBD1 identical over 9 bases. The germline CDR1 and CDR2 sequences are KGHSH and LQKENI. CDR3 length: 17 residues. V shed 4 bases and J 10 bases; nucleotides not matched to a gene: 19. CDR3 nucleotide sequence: TGTGCCAGCTCACGCATACGGGACAGGGCGTCGGGAGAAATCCAGTACTTC. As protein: CASSRIRDRASGEIQYF.

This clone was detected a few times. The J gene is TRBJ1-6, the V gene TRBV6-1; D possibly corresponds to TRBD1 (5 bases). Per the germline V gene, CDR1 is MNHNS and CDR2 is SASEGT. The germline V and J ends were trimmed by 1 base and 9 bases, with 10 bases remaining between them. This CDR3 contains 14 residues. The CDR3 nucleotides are TGTGCCAGCAGTGAAGTTCAGGGTACTTCACCCCTCCACTTT. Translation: CASSEVQGTSPLHF.

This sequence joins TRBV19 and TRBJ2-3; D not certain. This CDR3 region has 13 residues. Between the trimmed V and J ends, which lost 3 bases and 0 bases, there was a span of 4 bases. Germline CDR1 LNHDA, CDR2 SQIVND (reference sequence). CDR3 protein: CASSIGSTDTQYF. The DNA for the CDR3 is TGTGCCAGTAGTATCGGCAGCACAGATACGCAGTATTTT. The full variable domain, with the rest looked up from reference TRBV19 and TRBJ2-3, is DGGITQSPKYLFRKEGQNVTLSCEQNLNHDAMYWYRQDPGQGLRLIYYSQIVNDFQKGDIAEGYSVSREKKESFPLTVTSAQKNPTAFYLCASSIGSTDTQYFGPGTRLTVL.

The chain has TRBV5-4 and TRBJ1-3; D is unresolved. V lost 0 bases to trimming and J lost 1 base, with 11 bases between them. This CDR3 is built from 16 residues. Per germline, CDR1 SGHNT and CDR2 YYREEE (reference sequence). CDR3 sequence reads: CASSLAGPRSGNTIYF. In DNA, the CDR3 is TGTGCCAGCAGCTTGGCCGGCCCCCGGTCTGGAAACACCATATATTTT.

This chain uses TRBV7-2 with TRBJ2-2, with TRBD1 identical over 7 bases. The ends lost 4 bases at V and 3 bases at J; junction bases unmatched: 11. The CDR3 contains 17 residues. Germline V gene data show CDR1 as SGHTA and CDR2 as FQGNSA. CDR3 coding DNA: TGTGCCAGCAGCTCCCCGGTCGGGACAGCATACACCGGGGAGCTGTTTTTT. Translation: CASSSPVGTAYTGELFF.

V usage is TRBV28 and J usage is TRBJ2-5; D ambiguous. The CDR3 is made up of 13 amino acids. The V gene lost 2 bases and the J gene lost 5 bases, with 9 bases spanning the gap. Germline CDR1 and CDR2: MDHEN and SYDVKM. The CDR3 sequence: CASSLASQETQYF. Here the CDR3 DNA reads TGTGCCAGCAGTTTAGCTTCGCAGGAGACCCAGTACTTC.

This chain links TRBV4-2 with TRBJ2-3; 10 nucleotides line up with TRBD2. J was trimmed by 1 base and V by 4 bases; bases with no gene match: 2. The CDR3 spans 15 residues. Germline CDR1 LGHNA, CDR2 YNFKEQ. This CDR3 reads CASSRTSGGTDTQYF. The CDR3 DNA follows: TGTGCCAGCAGCCGAACTAGCGGGGGCACAGATACGCAGTATTTT.